A selection of T cell receptor beta chains follows, all from one sample in a study of Ad26.COV2.S vaccination and SARS-CoV-2 variants. Measured with immunoSEQ multiplex PCR; TCRdb has only the in-frame clones, and not every one. The sample gives 510,000 or so clones, roughly 85% of which show up once; roughly 13% is in the top ten. The material was peripheral blood, obtained in a trial of Ad26.COV2.S vaccine versus placebo. The receptors derive from a person aged 18-65 years who received the Ad26.COV2.S COVID-19 vaccine or a placebo. Each CDR3 is given with its conserved first and last residue. A D gene is named only where the DNA matches it firmly. Not every row has a clone size; where given, it reads once, few, many or a size class.

D,J,size,V,DNA,CDR3
TRBD2,TRBJ2-1,NA,TRBV7-2,TGTGCCAGCAGCTCCACCGGGGGGGCGACCTACAATGAGCAGTTCTTC,CASSSTGGATYNEQFF
TRBD1,TRBJ1-1,NA,TRBV6-5,TGTGCCAGCAGTTACGGGACAGGCCTAACAAGGTTCGAAGCTTTCTTT,CASSYGTGLTRFEAFF
TRBD2,TRBJ2-1,NA,TRBV6-6,TGTGCCAGCAGTTACTCTGCCGGGACTAGGAAGAATGAGCAGTTCTTC,CASSYSAGTRKNEQFF
NA,TRBJ2-7,NA,TRBV30,TGTGCCTGGAGTGCCCTCGGAGGGAGCTACGAGCAGTACTTC,CAWSALGGSYEQYF
NA,TRBJ1-5,NA,TRBV20-1,TGCAGTGGAGGAGGGAATCAGCCCCAGCATTTT,CSGGGNQPQHF
TRBD1,TRBJ1-5,few,TRBV7-2,TGTGCCAGCAGCCCCGGGACAGGGGGCTGGCAGCCCCAGCATTTT,CASSPGTGGWQPQHF
NA,TRBJ2-7,NA,TRBV7-8,TGTGCCAGCAGCTTAGGTGGGAATCACTACGAGCAGTACTTC,CASSLGGNHYEQYF
NA,TRBJ1-6,NA,TRBV28,TGTGCCAGCAGCTCTCCGGGGGTTGGGTCTAGGGGGTCACCCCTCCACTTT,CASSSPGVGSRGSPLHF
NA,TRBJ2-5,NA,TRBV7-9,TGTGCCAGCAGCTTAGCGACAGGCCTGGAGACCCAGTACTTC,CASSLATGLETQYF
NA,TRBJ2-1,NA,TRBV7-9,TGTGCCAGCAGCTTTAGGGCTAGAAACAATGAGCAGTTCTTC,CASSFRARNNEQFF
NA,TRBJ2-1,NA,TRBV19,TGTGCCAGTAGCTTCAAACTGAGGACGGCTAGTCCCTACAATGAGCAGTTCTTC,CASSFKLRTASPYNEQFF
TRBD2,TRBJ2-7,NA,TRBV6-6,TGTGCCAGCAACCCGACTAGCGGGAACGCCTACGAGCAGTACTTC,CASNPTSGNAYEQYF
NA,TRBJ2-5,once,TRBV6-2/TRBV6-3,TGTGCCAGCAGTCAACTAGCTGCGGAGACCCAGTACTTC,CASSQLAAETQYF
NA,TRBJ2-1,NA,TRBV15,TGTGCCACCAGCAGAGATGTGACCTACAATGAGCAGTTCTTC,CATSRDVTYNEQFF
TRBD1,TRBJ1-1,NA,TRBV5-8,TGTGCCAGCAACCTTAACCCCCCGGGGACAGTACGGGACACTGAAGCTTTCTTT,CASNLNPPGTVRDTEAFF
NA,TRBJ2-7,NA,TRBV7-9,TGTGCCAGCAGCTTTGAAGGGTGGAGGGCGCCCTACGAGCAGTACTTC,CASSFEGWRAPYEQYF
NA,TRBJ1-5,once,TRBV3-1/TRBV3-2,TGTGCCAGCAGCCAATCCGCGGGGGTTAGCAATCAGCCCCAGCATTTT,CASSQSAGVSNQPQHF
NA,TRBJ1-2,NA,TRBV4-1,TGCGCCAGCAGCCAAGCCTCAGGACATAACTATGGCTACACCTTC,CASSQASGHNYGYTF
TRBD2,TRBJ2-7,once,TRBV28,TGTGCCAGCAGCTCTACCCGCGGGGGGGGCGGGTACGAGCAGTACTTC,CASSSTRGGGGYEQYF
TRBD1,TRBJ1-1,once,TRBV29-1,TGCAGCGTGGCGGGGACAGCCCCCGGGGAAGCTTTCTTT,CSVAGTAPGEAFF
NA,TRBJ1-3,NA,TRBV4-3,TGCGCCAGCAGCCCCAGGGCAGGGAACTCTGGAAACACCATATATTTT,CASSPRAGNSGNTIYF
NA,TRBJ1-2,NA,TRBV3-1/TRBV3-2,TGTGCCAGCAGCCGTGAGGGGGGCTCAAGGGGCTACACCTTC,CASSREGGSRGYTF
NA,TRBJ1-1,NA,TRBV6-5,TGTGCCAGCGGGGAGCCGTGGAACACTGAAGCTTTCTTT,CASGEPWNTEAFF
NA,TRBJ2-7,NA,TRBV6-5,TGTGCCAGCAGGGTCACGGGGGGCCCCTACGAGCAGTACTTC,CASRVTGGPYEQYF
NA,TRBJ1-5,NA,TRBV30,TGTGCCTGGAGAAGCGAGCCCCAGCATTTT,CAWRSEPQHF
TRBD1,TRBJ2-2,NA,TRBV27,TGTGCCAGCAGACCGATCCGGGACAGGGGGCAGGTAGACACCGGGGAGCTGTTTTTT,CASRPIRDRGQVDTGELFF
NA,TRBJ1-5,once,TRBV7-2,TGTGCCAGCAGCTTAGGGGGGGCTCAGCCCCAGCATTTT,CASSLGGAQPQHF
TRBD1,TRBJ2-7,once,TRBV5-1,TGCGCCAGCAGCCCGGAGGAGGGACAGGGATTTCGCGAGCAGTACTTC,CASSPEEGQGFREQYF
NA,TRBJ1-5,NA,TRBV5-5,TGTGCCAGCAGCTTGGGGGGGGCCCGTCGGGATCAGCCCCAGCATTTT,CASSLGGARRDQPQHF
TRBD1,TRBJ1-4,NA,TRBV27,TGTGCCAGCGGGACAGAGGATAATGAAAAACTGTTTTTT,CASGTEDNEKLFF
NA,TRBJ2-7,NA,TRBV28,TGTGCCAGCAGCCCCAAGATCCCTTCCGAGCAGTACTTC,CASSPKIPSEQYF
TRBD1,TRBJ1-5,NA,TRBV27,TGTGCCAGCAGTCCAAAGAGGACAGGACGGGGTCAGCCCCAGCATTTT,CASSPKRTGRGQPQHF
TRBD2,TRBJ2-3,NA,TRBV30,TGTGCCTGGAGTGTAAGAGCGGGAGGTCTGGGTACGCAGTATTTT,CAWSVRAGGLGTQYF
NA,TRBJ2-7,NA,TRBV3-1/TRBV3-2,TGTGCCAGCAGCCACGGCGACTCCCTTACCCCCTACGAGCAGTACTTC,CASSHGDSLTPYEQYF
NA,TRBJ2-3,NA,TRBV18,TGTGCCAGCTCACCCCCAGGGGACCAGTTGTTTGATACGCAGTATTTT,CASSPPGDQLFDTQYF
NA,TRBJ2-5,NA,TRBV7-9,TGTGCCGGGTCAACCAGCCCGGAGACCCAGTACTTC,CAGSTSPETQYF
NA,TRBJ1-4,once,TRBV4-2,TGTGCCAGCAGCCAAGATCTCACGTGGGGGGATGAAAAACTGTTTTTT,CASSQDLTWGDEKLFF
NA,TRBJ1-2,NA,TRBV9,TGTGCCAGCAGCGTAGAAGGGCATTATGGCTACACCTTC,CASSVEGHYGYTF
NA,TRBJ1-6,NA,TRBV6-5,TGTGCCAGCAGGGCCCAGGGTGTAAATTCACCCCTCCACTTT,CASRAQGVNSPLHF
NA,TRBJ1-5,NA,TRBV6-5,TGTGCCAGCAGACGACAGACAGTAACTAATCAGCCCCAGCATTTT,CASRRQTVTNQPQHF
TRBD2,TRBJ2-3,NA,TRBV6-5,TGTGCCAGCAGTTACGGCCTAGCGGGCACAGATACGCAGTATTTT,CASSYGLAGTDTQYF
NA,TRBJ2-7,NA,TRBV7-3,TGTGCCAGCAGCTTATCGGGGCCGGGACCAGCCTACGAGCAGTACTTC,CASSLSGPGPAYEQYF
TRBD1,TRBJ1-1,NA,TRBV4-1,TGCGCCAGCAGCCAACTGGGGACAGGGATGAACACTGAAGCTTTCTTT,CASSQLGTGMNTEAFF
NA,TRBJ1-2,NA,TRBV15,TGTGCCACCAGCAGAGATCCGGTAGTGGGGGACGGCTACACCTTC,CATSRDPVVGDGYTF
NA,TRBJ2-7,once,TRBV28,TGTGCCAGCACCCCCTTCTTGAGTGTGAGGACACCCAGTTACGAGCAGTACTTC,CASTPFLSVRTPSYEQYF
NA,TRBJ1-2,NA,TRBV30,TGTGCCTGGAGTCCGGGGGGGACTAACTATGGCTACACCTTC,CAWSPGGTNYGYTF
NA,TRBJ2-1,once,TRBV7-2,TGTGCCAGCAGCCTGGGGACCGGGAATGAGCAGTTCTTC,CASSLGTGNEQFF
NA,TRBJ1-3,NA,TRBV6-5,TGTGCCAGCATTCCCCCAGGGGGAAACACCATATATTTT,CASIPPGGNTIYF
NA,TRBJ2-1,NA,TRBV5-4,TGTGCCAGCAGCCGAGGGGCGGGGTCCTACAATGAGCAGTTCTTC,CASSRGAGSYNEQFF
NA,TRBJ2-7,few,TRBV6-1,TGTGCCAGCTCGCCGGGGCCCCCCTACGAGCAGTACTTC,CASSPGPPYEQYF
NA,TRBJ1-2,NA,TRBV28,TGTGCCTCCGAGGTGGTTGGCTATGGCTACACCTTC,CASEVVGYGYTF